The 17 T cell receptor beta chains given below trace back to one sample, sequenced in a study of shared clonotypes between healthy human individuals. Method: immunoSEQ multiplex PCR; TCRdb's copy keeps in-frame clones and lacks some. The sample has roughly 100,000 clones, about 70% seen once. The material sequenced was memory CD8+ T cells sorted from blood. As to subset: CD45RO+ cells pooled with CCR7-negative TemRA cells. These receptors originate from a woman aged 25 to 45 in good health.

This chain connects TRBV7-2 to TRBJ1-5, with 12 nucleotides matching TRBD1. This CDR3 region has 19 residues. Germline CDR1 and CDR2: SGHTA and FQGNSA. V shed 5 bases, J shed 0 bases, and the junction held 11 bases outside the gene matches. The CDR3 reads CASSINYRDRGLSNQPQHF. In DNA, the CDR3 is TGTGCCAGCAGCATAAATTACCGGGACAGGGGGCTTAGCAATCAGCCCCAGCATTTT.

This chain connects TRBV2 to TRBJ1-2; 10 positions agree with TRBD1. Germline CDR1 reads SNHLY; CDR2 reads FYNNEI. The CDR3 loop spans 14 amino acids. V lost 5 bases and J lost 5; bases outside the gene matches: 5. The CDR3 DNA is TGTGCCAGCAGTCGACAGGGGGCAAGGTATGGCTACACCTTC. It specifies CASSRQGARYGYTF.

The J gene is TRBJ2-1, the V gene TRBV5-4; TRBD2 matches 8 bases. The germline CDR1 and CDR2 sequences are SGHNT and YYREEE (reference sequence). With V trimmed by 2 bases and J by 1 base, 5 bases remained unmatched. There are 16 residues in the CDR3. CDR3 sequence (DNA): TGTGCCAGCAGCTTCGGCGGGAGGAGATCCTACAATGAGCAGTTCTTC. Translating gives CASSFGGRRSYNEQFF.

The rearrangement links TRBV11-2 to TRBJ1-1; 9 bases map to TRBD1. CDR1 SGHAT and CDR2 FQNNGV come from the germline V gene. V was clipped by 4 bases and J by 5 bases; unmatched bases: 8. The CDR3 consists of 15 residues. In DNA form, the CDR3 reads TGTGCCAGCAGCTCAATCCGACAGGGGGAAACTGAAGCTTTCTTT. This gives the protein CASSSIRQGETEAFF.

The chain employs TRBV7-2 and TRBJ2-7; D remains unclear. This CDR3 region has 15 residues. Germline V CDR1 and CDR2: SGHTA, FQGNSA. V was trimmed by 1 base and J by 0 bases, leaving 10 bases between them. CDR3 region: CASSLGSSSSYEQYF. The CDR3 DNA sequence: TGTGCCAGCAGCTTAGGTAGCAGTAGCTCCTACGAGCAGTACTTC.

CDR3 sequence: CATSRRSVGEYEQYF. The CDR3 region has the DNA TGTGCCACCAGCAGAAGATCGGTGGGAGAGTACGAGCAGTACTTC. This chain links TRBV15 with TRBJ2-7; D is possibly TRBD2 (5 bases). CDR1 LNHNV and CDR2 YYDKDF come from the germline V gene (reference sequence). The V and J ends lost 2 bases and 4 bases respectively, with 15 bases between them. This CDR3 is built from 15 residues.

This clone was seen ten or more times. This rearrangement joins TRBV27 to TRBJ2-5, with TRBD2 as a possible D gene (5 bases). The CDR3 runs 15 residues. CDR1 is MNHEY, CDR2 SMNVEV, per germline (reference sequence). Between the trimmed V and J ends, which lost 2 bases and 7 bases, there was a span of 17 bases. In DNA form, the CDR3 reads TGTGCCAGCAGTTTAGGAGAGGCAGATCGGGGGACCCAGTACTTC. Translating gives CASSLGEADRGTQYF.

The CDR3 sequence is CASRLIGASYEQYF. CDR3 coding DNA: TGTGCCAGCAGGCTTATCGGGGCCTCCTACGAGCAGTACTTC. V and J are TRBV6-5 and TRBJ2-7, with D perhaps assigned TRBD1 or TRBD2 (5 bases each). CDR3 length: 14 residues. V was cut by 6 bases and J by 0 bases, with 12 bases left in between. Germline CDR1 MNHEY, CDR2 SVGAGI.

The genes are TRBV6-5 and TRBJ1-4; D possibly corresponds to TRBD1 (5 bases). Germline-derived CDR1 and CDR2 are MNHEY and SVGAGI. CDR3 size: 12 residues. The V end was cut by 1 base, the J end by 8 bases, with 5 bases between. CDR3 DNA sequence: TGTGCCAGCAGTTACTACAGGGAAAAACTGTTTTTT. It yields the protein CASSYYREKLFF.

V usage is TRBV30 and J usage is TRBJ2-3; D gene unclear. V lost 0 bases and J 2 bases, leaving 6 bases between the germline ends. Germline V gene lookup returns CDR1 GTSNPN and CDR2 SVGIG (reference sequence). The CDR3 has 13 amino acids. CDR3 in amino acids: CAWSVTHTDTQYF. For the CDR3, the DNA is TGTGCCTGGAGTGTAACTCACACAGATACGCAGTATTTT.

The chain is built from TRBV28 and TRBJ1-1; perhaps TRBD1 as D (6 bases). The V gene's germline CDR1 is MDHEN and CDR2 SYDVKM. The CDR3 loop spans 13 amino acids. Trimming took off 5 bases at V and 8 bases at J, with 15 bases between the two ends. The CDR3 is CASSLPLGAEAFF. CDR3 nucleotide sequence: TGTGCCAGCAGTCTGCCTTTGGGGGCAGAAGCTTTCTTT.

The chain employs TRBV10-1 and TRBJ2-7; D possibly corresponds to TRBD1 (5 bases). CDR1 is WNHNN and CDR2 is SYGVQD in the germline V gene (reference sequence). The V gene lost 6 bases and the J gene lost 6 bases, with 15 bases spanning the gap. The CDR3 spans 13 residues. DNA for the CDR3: TGCGCCAGCAGCAGGGAAGTGGTAGGCGAGCAGTACTTC. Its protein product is CASSREVVGEQYF.

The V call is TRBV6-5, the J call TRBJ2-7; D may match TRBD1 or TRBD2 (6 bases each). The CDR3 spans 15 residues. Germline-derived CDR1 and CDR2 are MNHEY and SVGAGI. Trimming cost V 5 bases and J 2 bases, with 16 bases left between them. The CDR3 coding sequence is TGTGCCAGCAGTCCCCACGGGGGCAGGCCCTACGAGCAGTACTTC. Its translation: CASSPHGGRPYEQYF.

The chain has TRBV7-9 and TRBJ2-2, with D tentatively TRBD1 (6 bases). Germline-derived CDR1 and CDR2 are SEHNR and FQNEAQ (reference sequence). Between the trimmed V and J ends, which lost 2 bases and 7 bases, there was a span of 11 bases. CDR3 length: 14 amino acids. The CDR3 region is CASSLRQEIGELFF. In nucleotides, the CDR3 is TGTGCCAGCAGCTTACGACAGGAGATCGGGGAGCTGTTTTTT. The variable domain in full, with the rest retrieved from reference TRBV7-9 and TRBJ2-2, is DTGVSQNPRHKITKRGQNVTFRCDPISEHNRLYWYRQTLGQGPEFLTYFQNEAQLEKSRLLSDRFSAERPKGSFSTLEIQRTEQGDSAMYLCASSLRQEIGELFFGEGSRLTVL.

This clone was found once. CDR3 DNA sequence: TGTGCCAGCAGCTGGGGGACAGACTGGAGCTCCTACGAGCAGTACTTC. Its protein product is CASSWGTDWSSYEQYF. This chain joins TRBV5-6 and TRBJ2-7, with 7 bases matching TRBD1. Unmatched junction bases numbered 9, after V lost 3 bases and J lost 0 bases. Germline CDR1 SGHDT, CDR2 YYEEEE. This CDR3 is 16 amino acids long.

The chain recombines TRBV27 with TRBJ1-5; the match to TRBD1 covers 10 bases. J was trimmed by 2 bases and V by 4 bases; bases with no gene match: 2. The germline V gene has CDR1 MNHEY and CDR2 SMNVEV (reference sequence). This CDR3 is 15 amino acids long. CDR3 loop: CASSSTGGGNQPQHF. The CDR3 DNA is TGTGCCAGCAGTTCGACAGGGGGCGGCAATCAGCCCCAGCATTTT.

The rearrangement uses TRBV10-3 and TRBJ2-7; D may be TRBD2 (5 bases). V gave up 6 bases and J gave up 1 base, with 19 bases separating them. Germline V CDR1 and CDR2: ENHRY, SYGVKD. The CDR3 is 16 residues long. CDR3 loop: CAISSDYPPGSYEQYF. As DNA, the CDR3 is TGTGCCATCAGCTCGGATTACCCTCCGGGGTCCTACGAGCAGTACTTC.